This is a list of T cell receptor beta chains from one sample in a study of control samples from healthy donors and cancer patients. Clones were sequenced by immunoSEQ multiplex PCR, and TCRdb holds only the in-frame ones, with some missing. The table includes about 58,000 clones, 87% detected once. The sample taken for sequencing was PBMCs. These receptors all come from a woman aged 55 to 70 with lung cancer. CDR3s include the opening cysteine and the closing phenylalanine or tryptophan. The order of the fields is clone size, J gene, V gene, D gene, CDR3 DNA, CDR3 protein. The D gene is left open where the match is weak. Clone sizes are given selectively: once, few, many, or a class where the clone is expanded.

clone size: NA; J gene: TRBJ1-1; V gene: TRBV7-2; D gene: NA; CDR3 DNA: TGTGCCAGCAGCTTACTGGCCGGGAACACTGAAGCTTTCTTT; CDR3 protein: CASSLLAGNTEAFF
clone size: NA; J gene: TRBJ1-2; V gene: TRBV7-9; D gene: NA; CDR3 DNA: TGTGCCAGCAGCCCACGCTTCCGCACCTTC; CDR3 protein: CASSPRFRTF
clone size: NA; J gene: TRBJ2-1; V gene: TRBV6-5; D gene: NA; CDR3 DNA: TGTGCCAGCAGAGGGGTCAGGGAGCAGTTCTTC; CDR3 protein: CASRGVREQFF
clone size: few; J gene: TRBJ1-6; V gene: TRBV5-4; D gene: TRBD1; CDR3 DNA: TGTGCCAGCAGCGGGGGACAGGGGGCTCAACCCTCACCCCTCCACTTT; CDR3 protein: CASSGGQGAQPSPLHF
clone size: NA; J gene: TRBJ2-3; V gene: TRBV5-6; D gene: TRBD1; CDR3 DNA: TGTGCCAGCAGCCTTCGGACAGGCCAAATCGGTGATACGCAGTATTTT; CDR3 protein: CASSLRTGQIGDTQYF
clone size: once; J gene: TRBJ1-2; V gene: TRBV7-3; D gene: TRBD1; CDR3 DNA: TGTGCCAGCAGCTCGAGGGACAGTCGGGGCTACACCTTC; CDR3 protein: CASSSRDSRGYTF
clone size: few; J gene: TRBJ1-2; V gene: TRBV4-2; D gene: NA; CDR3 DNA: TGTGCCAGCAGCCAAGTATCCGGAGATGGCTATGGCTACACCTTC; CDR3 protein: CASSQVSGDGYGYTF
clone size: NA; J gene: TRBJ2-7; V gene: TRBV28; D gene: NA; CDR3 DNA: TGTGCCAGCGGAGAAGGAGGTCTCTCCTACGAGCAGTACTTC; CDR3 protein: CASGEGGLSYEQYF
clone size: medium-sized; J gene: TRBJ2-2; V gene: TRBV19; D gene: NA; CDR3 DNA: TGTGCCAGTAGTAATCCGAACACCGGGGAGCTGTTTTTT; CDR3 protein: CASSNPNTGELFF
clone size: NA; J gene: TRBJ1-5; V gene: TRBV6-1; D gene: NA; CDR3 DNA: TGTGCCAGCAGTGAATCTGACATTAGCAATCAGCCCCAGCATTTT; CDR3 protein: CASSESDISNQPQHF
clone size: NA; J gene: TRBJ2-3; V gene: TRBV30; D gene: TRBD1; CDR3 DNA: TGTGCCTGGAGGAGGGGGCGATGGACGCAGTATTTT; CDR3 protein: CAWRRGRWTQYF
clone size: NA; J gene: TRBJ2-5; V gene: TRBV10-1; D gene: NA; CDR3 DNA: TGCGCCAGCAGTGGGGGGCTAGGGACCCAGTACTTC; CDR3 protein: CASSGGLGTQYF
clone size: NA; J gene: TRBJ2-7; V gene: TRBV6-5; D gene: TRBD2; CDR3 DNA: TGTGCCAGCAGGAGGGCGGGGGGGACCTACGAGCAGTACTTC; CDR3 protein: CASRRAGGTYEQYF
clone size: few; J gene: TRBJ1-1; V gene: TRBV20-1; D gene: NA; CDR3 DNA: TGCAGTGCAGCCATCCCTGAAGCTTTCTTT; CDR3 protein: CSAAIPEAFF
clone size: NA; J gene: TRBJ2-3; V gene: TRBV27; D gene: TRBD2; CDR3 DNA: TGTGCCAGCAGTTTCATTAGCGGGACCGGAGATACGCAGTATTTT; CDR3 protein: CASSFISGTGDTQYF
clone size: NA; J gene: TRBJ2-3; V gene: TRBV5-1; D gene: NA; CDR3 DNA: TGCGCCAGCAGCTTTTCGAGAGGGTCTAGCACAGATACGCAGTATTTT; CDR3 protein: CASSFSRGSSTDTQYF
clone size: NA; J gene: TRBJ1-1; V gene: TRBV18; D gene: TRBD1; CDR3 DNA: TGTGCCAGCTCACAGGGGGCGGTCACTGAAGCTTTCTTT; CDR3 protein: CASSQGAVTEAFF
clone size: NA; J gene: TRBJ2-7; V gene: TRBV15; D gene: NA; CDR3 DNA: TGTGCCACCAGCAGAGGGAAGGGGGGGGAGCAGTACTTC; CDR3 protein: CATSRGKGGEQYF
clone size: NA; J gene: TRBJ1-5; V gene: TRBV19; D gene: NA; CDR3 DNA: TGTGCCAGTAGTATGGTAGGGGCGGGCGCCCCCCAGCATTTT; CDR3 protein: CASSMVGAGAPQHF
clone size: NA; J gene: TRBJ2-1; V gene: TRBV5-1; D gene: TRBD2; CDR3 DNA: TGCGCCAGCAGCACCCCGGAGCGGGGGCTCTCCTACAATGAGCAGTTCTTC; CDR3 protein: CASSTPERGLSYNEQFF
clone size: NA; J gene: TRBJ2-1; V gene: TRBV20-1; D gene: NA; CDR3 DNA: TGCAGTGCGTTGACAAACAGGGAGCAGTTCTTC; CDR3 protein: CSALTNREQFF
clone size: NA; J gene: TRBJ2-2; V gene: TRBV7-6; D gene: NA; CDR3 DNA: TGTGCCAGCAGCCCGTACAGGAGGACGAACACCGGGGAGCTGTTTTTT; CDR3 protein: CASSPYRRTNTGELFF
clone size: NA; J gene: TRBJ2-3; V gene: TRBV15; D gene: NA; CDR3 DNA: TGTGCCACCAGCAGAGACACAGGGTGGACAGATACGCAGTATTTT; CDR3 protein: CATSRDTGWTDTQYF
clone size: NA; J gene: TRBJ1-5; V gene: TRBV15; D gene: NA; CDR3 DNA: TGTGCCACCAGCAGCCAACAAGGACCCCAGCATTTT; CDR3 protein: CATSSQQGPQHF
clone size: NA; J gene: TRBJ2-2; V gene: TRBV3-1/TRBV3-2; D gene: NA; CDR3 DNA: TGTGCCAGCAGCCAAGTCTCCCCGAACACCGGGGAGCTGTTTTTT; CDR3 protein: CASSQVSPNTGELFF
clone size: NA; J gene: TRBJ2-1; V gene: TRBV7-9; D gene: TRBD1; CDR3 DNA: TGTGCCAGCAGCGGGGGGACAGGGTTGGAGTTCTTC; CDR3 protein: CASSGGTGLEFF
clone size: NA; J gene: TRBJ1-1; V gene: TRBV19; D gene: NA; CDR3 DNA: TGTGCCAGTAGTATCTCCTCGGGGGTATCTGAAGCTTTCTTT; CDR3 protein: CASSISSGVSEAFF
clone size: NA; J gene: TRBJ2-7; V gene: TRBV3-1/TRBV3-2; D gene: NA; CDR3 DNA: TGTGCCAGCAGCCAAGGATTAGGGCCCTACGAGCAGTACTTC; CDR3 protein: CASSQGLGPYEQYF
clone size: NA; J gene: TRBJ2-2; V gene: TRBV4-1; D gene: NA; CDR3 DNA: TGCGCCAGCAGCCAAGATGGCACCGGGGAGCTGTTTTTT; CDR3 protein: CASSQDGTGELFF
clone size: NA; J gene: TRBJ1-1; V gene: TRBV7-9; D gene: NA; CDR3 DNA: TGTGCCAGCAGCTTAACGGTGGGTCCCACCAGGGAAGCTTTCTTT; CDR3 protein: CASSLTVGPTREAFF
clone size: NA; J gene: TRBJ2-3; V gene: TRBV5-4; D gene: TRBD2; CDR3 DNA: TGTGCCAGCAGCTTGGAAGCGGGGGTCTCCACAGATACGCAGTATTTT; CDR3 protein: CASSLEAGVSTDTQYF
clone size: NA; J gene: TRBJ1-2; V gene: TRBV5-6; D gene: TRBD1; CDR3 DNA: TGTGCCAGCAGCCGCCTAGGGACAGAGGTTCAGAACTATGGCTACACCTTC; CDR3 protein: CASSRLGTEVQNYGYTF